A single sample gave rise to the 8 T cell receptor beta chains below, sequenced in a study of regulatory T cells in long-lasting Graves disease. Time point noted: persistent/refractory GD, antithyroid drugs over 5 years with positive TRAb. Construction of the TCR library relied on RNA isolated from PBMCs. Researchers made TCR beta libraries by using iRepertoire HTBI primers and running Arm-PCR on CDR3 regions. Each CDR3 protein gets one entry after TCRdb re-called the multiplex PCR reads with MiXCR. The table includes over 650,000 distinct CDR3 sequences, about 32% detected once. The sequences come from peripheral blood mononuclear cells (PBMCs), collected when the disease was refractory, from a patient treated with antithyroid drugs. Receptors originate from a female donor with Graves disease.

V and J are TRBV6-1 and TRBJ1-1; D possibly corresponds to TRBD1 (5 bases). V was trimmed by 3 bases and J by 9 bases, leaving 23 bases between them. CDR3 length equals 16 residues. Germline-derived CDR1 and CDR2 are MNHNS and SASEGT. DNA for the CDR3: TGTGCCAGCAGTGACCGATCCTTAGGGGACCTCGGGCAAGCTTTCTTT. Its translation is CASSDRSLGDLGQAFF.

Comment on this clonotype: A single base separates this from a much larger clone, so it may be a read error. The V and J genes are TRBV20-1 and TRBJ2-4, with D tentatively TRBD1 (5 bases). Germline V lookup: CDR1 DFQATT, CDR2 SNEGSKA (reference sequence). The CDR3 is made up of 15 amino acids. Trimming pared 0 bases from V and 3 bases from J, leaving 12 bases between. The CDR3 sequence is CSARDRALGKNIQYF. The DNA for the CDR3 is TGCAGTGCTAGAGACAGGGCCTTGGGCAAAAACATTCAGTACTTC.

This clonotype was picked up many times. V is TRBV2 and J is TRBJ2-7; tentatively, D is TRBD1 (6 bases). The germline V and J ends were trimmed by 4 bases and 3 bases, with 19 bases remaining between them. CDR3 size: 16 residues. The V gene's germline CDR1 is SNHLY and CDR2 FYNNEI. This CDR3 is CASSVESGQGHYEQYF. In DNA, the CDR3 is TGTGCCAGCAGTGTAGAATCGGGGCAGGGGCACTACGAGCAGTACTTC.

This clonotype was counted at least ten times. V is TRBV12-3 or TRBV12-4 and J is TRBJ2-7; tentative D call: TRBD2 (6 bases). V was clipped by 5 bases and J by 6 bases, with 8 bases between them. There are 11 residues in the CDR3. The CDR3 bases are TGTGCCAGCAGTCGGGAGAGCGAGCAGTACTTC. As protein: CASSRESEQYF.

The rearrangement links TRBV20-1 to TRBJ1-5; 7 bases align to TRBD1. Per the germline V gene, CDR1 is DFQATT and CDR2 is SNEGSKA (reference sequence). This CDR3 spans 13 amino acids. Trimming removed 3 bases from V and 6 bases from J; junction bases left unmatched: 5. The CDR3 DNA follows: TGCAGTGCTAGGACAGGGCTAAGTCAGCCCCAGCATTTT. It is translated as CSARTGLSQPQHF.

Comments on this clonotype: An end of the junction does not agree with germline; a read error may underlie this. This chain connects TRBV5-1 to TRBJ1-2; D is unclear. The length of the CDR3 is 14 residues. Germline V gives CDR1 SGHRS, CDR2 YFSETQ. CDR3 sequence reads: CASSLVADPHGYAF. For the CDR3, the DNA is TGCGCCAGCAGCTTGGTGGCAGACCCCCATGGCTACGCCTTC.

This clonotype was seen more than once but under ten times. This chain uses TRBV29-1 with TRBJ1-5, with TRBD1 identical over 8 bases. Germline V gene sequence: CDR1 SQVTM, CDR2 ANQGSEA. V dropped 7 bases and J dropped 6; count of bases not matched to a gene: 8. This CDR3 region has 13 residues. The CDR3 is CSAQTGASQPQHF. CDR3 coding DNA: TGCAGCGCCCAGACAGGGGCTAGTCAGCCCCAGCATTTT.

The chain employs TRBV6-2 or TRBV6-3 and TRBJ2-7; tentative D call: TRBD1 (6 bases). The CDR3 length is 16 residues. V lost 6 bases and J lost 7, with 25 bases in between. Germline CDR1 and CDR2: MNHEY and SVGEGT. The CDR3 here is CASRTTRQERIEEQYF. CDR3 sequence (DNA): TGTGCCAGCAGGACAACCAGACAGGAAAGAATCGAGGAGCAGTACTTC.